The next 30 T cell receptor beta chains were all read from a single sample in a study of T-cell memory formation after mild COVID-19. TCRdb re-analysed the 5' RACE reads in MiXCR, keeping a single row per CDR3 protein. The sample contains over 350,000 distinct CDR3 sequences, around a sixth of which appear only once. The sequenced sample was PBMCs or a T cell subset sorted from them (not recorded which). The origin of the receptors is a man younger than 30 who had mild COVID-19 (a few samples of this study predate the infection). Cell type and time point are not known.

The chain carries TRBV5-4 and TRBJ2-3; the D gene is possibly TRBD2 (5 bases). Germline loops: CDR1 SGHNT, CDR2 YYREEE (reference sequence). CDR3 size: 12 residues. Trimming stripped 4 bases from V and 9 bases from J, with 12 bases between. DNA of the CDR3: TGTGCCAGCAGCAAGGAGGAGGAAACGCAGTATTTT. Encoded protein: CASSKEEETQYF.

This clonotype has a handful of counts. The chain recombines TRBV7-9 with TRBJ2-3, with D hard to call. CDR3 length equals 13 residues. V dropped 0 bases and J dropped 5 bases, with 6 bases sitting between them. Germline V CDR1 and CDR2: SEHNR, FQNEAQ (reference sequence). The CDR3 sequence: CASSLASGDTQYF. The CDR3 DNA follows: TGTGCCAGCAGCTTAGCGTCCGGAGATACGCAGTATTTT. Together with reference TRBV7-9 and TRBJ2-3, the CDR3 gives the full variable domain: DTGVSQNPRHKITKRGQNVTFRCDPISEHNRLYWYRQTLGQGPEFLTYFQNEAQLEKSRLLSDRFSAERPKGSFSTLEIQRTEQGDSAMYLCASSLASGDTQYFGPGTRLTVL.

V and J are TRBV19 and TRBJ2-1; 8 bases agree with TRBD1. The CDR3 consists of 15 residues. In germline, CDR1 is LNHDA, CDR2 SQIVND (reference sequence). Unmatched junction bases numbered 10, after V lost 8 bases and J lost 4 bases. The CDR3 DNA is TGTGCCAGTCGCTATACGGGACAGGCTTACAATGAGCAGTTCTTC. It specifies CASRYTGQAYNEQFF.

This chain joins TRBV5-1 and TRBJ1-4; D unclear. The germline CDR1 and CDR2 sequences are SGHRS and YFSETQ. V lost 1 base and J lost 8, with 12 bases in between. The CDR3 length is 14 residues. CDR3 loop: CASSLRGHGEKLFF. The CDR3 nucleotides are TGCGCCAGCAGCTTGCGAGGGCACGGCGAAAAACTGTTTTTT.

This clonotype has only a few counts. The chain couples TRBV7-2 to TRBJ2-5; no clear D gene. Germline CDR1 SGHTA, CDR2 FQGNSA. The CDR3 loop spans 16 amino acids. Trimming removed 1 base at V and 5 bases at J, with 17 bases between. Written as DNA, the CDR3 is TGTGCCAGCAGCTTAGGAAACCCTATGAGATATGAGACCCAGTACTTC. Translated: CASSLGNPMRYETQYF.

This clonotype was counted ten times or more. J is TRBJ2-7 and V is TRBV6-2 or TRBV6-3; D might be TRBD2 (5 bases). The CDR3 has 12 residues. Trimming took off 6 bases at V and 3 bases at J, with 9 bases between the two ends. Germline CDR1 and CDR2: MNHEY and SVGEGT. The CDR3, as DNA: TGTGCCAGCAGCCCCCGGGGCTACGAGCAGTACGTC. Translated: CASSPRGYEQYV.

This clonotype has just a few counts. The V call is TRBV7-2, the J call TRBJ1-2; D is unclear. V lost 5 bases and J 3 bases, leaving 16 bases between the germline ends. The CDR3 has 15 residues. The V gene's germline CDR1 is SGHTA and CDR2 FQGNSA. CDR3: CASSAYNIGDYGYTF. CDR3 coding DNA: TGTGCCAGCAGCGCGTATAACATTGGGGACTATGGCTACACCTTC. The complete variable domain, with remaining parts taken from reference TRBV7-2 and TRBJ1-2, reads GAGVSQSPSNKVTEKGKDVELRCDPISGHTALYWYRQSLGQGLEFLIYFQGNSAPDKSGLPSDRFSAERTGGSVSTLTIQRTQQEDSAVYLCASSAYNIGDYGYTFGSGTRLTVV.

This clonotype has just a few counts. The V gene is TRBV5-1, the J gene TRBJ2-1; D possibly corresponds to TRBD2 (5 bases). Germline V CDR1 and CDR2: SGHRS, YFSETQ. The CDR3 totals 16 residues. V was pared by 4 bases and J by 2 bases, with 16 bases between. CDR3 sequence: CASSRVRAVTYNEQFF. CDR3 in DNA: TGCGCCAGCAGCCGGGTGCGAGCGGTTACCTACAATGAGCAGTTCTTC.

This clonotype came up a few times. This chain joins TRBV11-2 and TRBJ2-2, with D tentatively TRBD2 (7 bases). Germline V gives CDR1 SGHAT, CDR2 FQNNGV. The CDR3 extends over 15 amino acids. Deletions cut 1 base from V and 4 bases from J, with 10 bases between. As DNA, the CDR3 is TGTGCCAGCAGCTTAGTCGGGGGGCTCACCGGGGAGCTGTTTTTT. Translation gives CASSLVGGLTGELFF.

This clonotype was counted at least ten times. The chain has TRBV4-2 and TRBJ2-4; D not certain. This CDR3 is built from 14 residues. Germline V gene sequence: CDR1 LGHNA, CDR2 YNFKEQ. V lost 1 base and J lost 2, with 6 bases in between. This CDR3 is CASSQGASKNIQYF. CDR3 nucleotide sequence: TGTGCCAGCAGCCAAGGGGCGTCCAAAAACATTCAGTACTTC.

The chain is built from TRBV11-2 and TRBJ2-3; 8 bases agree with TRBD2. Germline V gives CDR1 SGHAT, CDR2 FQNNGV. Trimming removed 4 bases from V and 1 base from J; junction bases left unmatched: 7. The CDR3 loop spans 16 amino acids. Here the CDR3 reads CASSSPGLDGTDTQYF. The CDR3 coding sequence is TGTGCCAGCAGCTCTCCGGGACTAGATGGCACAGATACGCAGTATTTT. The whole variable domain, remainder taken from reference TRBV11-2 and TRBJ2-3, is EAGVAQSPRYKIIEKRQSVAFWCNPISGHATLYWYQQILGQGPKLLIQFQNNGVVDDSQLPKDRFSAERLKGVDSTLKIQPAKLEDSAVYLCASSSPGLDGTDTQYFGPGTRLTVL.

DNA of the CDR3: TGTGCCAGCAGGCTTGGCGGGGGTGAAAAACTGTTTTTT. It yields the protein CASRLGGGEKLFF. The chain couples TRBV6-1 to TRBJ1-4, with D possibly TRBD1 on 5 matching bases. The length of the CDR3 is 13 residues. Germline V gene sequence: CDR1 MNHNS, CDR2 SASEGT. V lost 6 bases and J 7 bases, leaving 12 bases between the germline ends.

This clonotype has just a few counts. The rearrangement links TRBV18 to TRBJ2-5; D is possibly TRBD1 or TRBD2 (5 bases each). CDR1 is KGHSH and CDR2 is LQKENI in the germline V gene. Trimming took off 6 bases at V and 4 bases at J, with 21 bases between the two ends. This CDR3 has 16 amino acids. CDR3 region: CASSGLLGTAGETQYF. CDR3 bases: TGTGCCAGCTCCGGCCTGTTAGGGACCGCAGGAGAGACCCAGTACTTC.

This clonotype was picked up a small number of times. The chain links TRBV20-1 to TRBJ2-1; 14 nucleotides agree with TRBD2. Per germline, CDR1 DFQATT and CDR2 SNEGSKA (reference sequence). This CDR3 has 16 residues. V lost 6 bases to trimming and J lost 4 bases; unmatched junction nucleotides: 8. The CDR3 DNA sequence: TGCAGTGCGGACCTGGGACTAGCGGGGGTTTACAATGAGCAGTTCTTC. Amino acid sequence: CSADLGLAGVYNEQFF.

Comments on this clonotype: One junction end disagrees with the germline gene, perhaps due to a read error. The chain carries TRBV20-1 and TRBJ1-1; no clear D. The CDR3 loop spans 13 amino acids. Germline V gene lookup returns CDR1 DFQATT and CDR2 SNEGSKA (reference sequence). CDR3 DNA: TGCAGTGCCAGAGGTCAGCTGAACACTGAAGCTTTCTTT. Its protein is CSARGQLNTEAFF.

This clonotype was detected only a few times. The chain is built from TRBV6-2 or TRBV6-3 and TRBJ2-1, with 9 bases identical to TRBD1. The CDR3 consists of 16 residues. J gave up 4 bases and V 6 bases, and 10 bases lay outside the gene matches. Germline V CDR1 and CDR2: MNHEY, SVGEGT. The CDR3: CASRPAPGQGYNEQFF. CDR3 DNA sequence: TGTGCCAGCAGACCGGCCCCGGGACAGGGATACAATGAGCAGTTCTTC.

This clonotype has only a few counts. V usage is TRBV24-1 and J usage is TRBJ2-2; no clear D. The CDR3 has 14 residues. CDR1 is KGHDR, CDR2 SFDVKD, per germline. The V gene lost 5 bases and the J gene lost 1 base, with 7 bases spanning the gap. CDR3 bases: TGTGCCACCAGTGCCACGGTGAACACCGGGGAGCTGTTTTTT. Protein: CATSATVNTGELFF.

The V and J genes are TRBV5-1 and TRBJ1-1; unclear D gene. With 2 bases removed from V and 1 base from J, the gap between germline ends came to 9 bases. Germline values: CDR1 SGHRS, CDR2 YFSETQ. This CDR3 comprises 14 residues. This chain's CDR3 is CASSFSLGNTEAFF. The CDR3 nucleotides are TGCGCCAGCAGCTTCAGCTTAGGGAACACTGAAGCTTTCTTT.

The rearrangement links TRBV7-9 to TRBJ1-6; D possibly corresponds to TRBD1 (5 bases). V was shortened by 2 bases and J by 5 bases, with 10 bases between the two germline ends. The germline V gene has CDR1 SEHNR and CDR2 FQNEAQ (reference sequence). The CDR3 spans 15 residues. The DNA of the CDR3 is TGTGCCAGCAGCTTATCCGGGGGTAATAATTCACCCCTCCACTTT. It specifies CASSLSGGNNSPLHF.

This rearrangement joins TRBV2 to TRBJ2-7, with TRBD1 as a possible D gene (5 bases). This CDR3 region has 14 residues. Germline values: CDR1 SNHLY, CDR2 FYNNEI. Trimming pared 7 bases from V and 6 bases from J, leaving 19 bases between. As DNA, the CDR3 is TGTGCCAGCAATCCCCCGCCTCAGGGTCGCGAGCAGTACGTC. Translation gives CASNPPPQGREQYV.

Only a few counts were recorded for this clonotype. The chain joins TRBV20-1 to TRBJ2-2; 9 bases match TRBD1. The CDR3 runs to 14 residues. Germline V lookup: CDR1 DFQATT, CDR2 SNEGSKA (reference sequence). The trim removed 1 base at V and 5 bases at J, leaving 2 bases unmatched. The CDR3 sequence: CSARAGTGTGELFF. The CDR3 DNA reads as TGCAGTGCTAGAGCCGGGACAGGGACCGGGGAGCTGTTTTTT.

This clonotype came up a few times. The chain recombines TRBV21-1 with TRBJ2-5; TRBD1 is the table's D call and was not checked against the DNA. TRBV21-1 is annotated as a pseudogene. This CDR3 has 14 residues. CDR3 residues: CASSKGGARETQYF. The DNA of the CDR3 is TGTGCCAGCAGCAAAGGGGGGGCGAGGGAGACCCAGTACTTC.

This chain joins TRBV24-1 and TRBJ1-2; 7 bases map to TRBD1. The CDR3 has 13 residues. Germline values: CDR1 KGHDR, CDR2 SFDVKD. With V trimmed by 4 bases and J by 6 bases, 4 bases remained unmatched. The CDR3 region has the DNA TGTGCCACCAGTGACCATCAGGGGGATGGCTACACCTTC. Amino acid sequence: CATSDHQGDGYTF.

This clonotype was counted between two and nine times. This chain links TRBV5-1 with TRBJ2-1; 11 bases are a match to TRBD2. Germline CDR1 and CDR2: SGHRS and YFSETQ. V lost 3 bases to trimming and J lost 4 bases; unmatched junction nucleotides: 3. The CDR3 spans 15 residues. This chain's CDR3 is CASSYRTSGYNEQFF. Written as DNA, the CDR3 is TGCGCCAGCAGCTACCGGACTAGCGGGTACAATGAGCAGTTCTTC.

In this sample, this clonotype turned up a few times. V gene TRBV3-1 combines with J gene TRBJ2-6; D uncertain. This CDR3 is built from 15 residues. Looked up from germline, CDR1 is LGHDT and CDR2 is YNNKEL (reference sequence). Trimming pared 1 base from V and 0 bases from J, leaving 4 bases between. The CDR3 DNA reads TGTGCCAGCAGCCAAGGGAGCTCTGGGGCCAACGTCCTGACTTTC. Its translation: CASSQGSSGANVLTF.

V is TRBV5-1 and J is TRBJ2-7; 7 positions agree with TRBD1. Germline CDR1 is SGHRS and CDR2 is YFSETQ. With V trimmed by 5 bases and J by 2 bases, 4 bases remained unmatched. This CDR3 contains 13 residues. The CDR3 DNA follows: TGCGCCAGCAGAGGGACAGCAACCTACGAGCAGTACTTC. Translated: CASRGTATYEQYF.

The chain is built from TRBV7-2 and TRBJ1-2; D not resolved. The CDR3 extends over 16 amino acids. The germline V and J ends were trimmed by 3 bases and 2 bases, with 16 bases remaining between them. Germline values: CDR1 SGHTA, CDR2 FQGNSA. The DNA of the CDR3 is TGTGCCAGCAGCTTCCCGTTGGGGAATCCCAACTATGGCTACACCTTC. Encoded protein: CASSFPLGNPNYGYTF.

The chain uses TRBV4-3 and TRBJ2-7, with D perhaps TRBD1 (6 bases). This CDR3 is built from 19 residues. Trimming removed 0 bases from V and 2 bases from J, with 23 bases in between. From germline, CDR1 is LGHNA and CDR2 YSLEER. The CDR3 loop reads CASSQDLGAGRDSTYEQYF. The CDR3 DNA reads TGCGCCAGCAGCCAAGATTTGGGGGCCGGTCGGGATTCCACCTACGAGCAGTACTTC.

CDR3: CASSRDRGNEKLFF. The CDR3 coding sequence is TGCGCCAGCAGCAGGGACAGGGGCAATGAAAAACTGTTTTTT. The chain couples TRBV4-3 to TRBJ1-4; 10 nucleotides agree with TRBD1. With 5 bases clipped from V and 5 bases from J, the junction kept 2 bases outside the gene matches. CDR3 length equals 14 residues. Germline loops: CDR1 LGHNA, CDR2 YSLEER.

V gene TRBV5-6 combines with J gene TRBJ2-7; D not resolved. CDR1 and CDR2 (germline): SGHDT, YYEEEE. The V end lost 6 bases, the J end lost 1 base, and 14 bases lay between the germline ends. CDR3 length: 14 residues. CDR3 residues: CASTVPGFSYEQYF. The CDR3 DNA reads as TGTGCCAGCACCGTCCCGGGTTTTTCCTACGAGCAGTACTTC.